These 24 T cell receptor beta chains were all obtained from the same sample, sequenced in a study of OX40 agonist ivuxolimab in advanced cancers. Method: immunoSEQ multiplex PCR; TCRdb's copy keeps in-frame clones and lacks some. This table has about 47,000 clones, about 85% appearing once. This specimen consisted of CD4+ or CD8+ T cells sorted from blood, obtained in a trial of the OX40 agonist ivuxolimab. Receptors were obtained from an adult with an advanced solid tumor such as melanoma, head and neck, liver or kidney cancer.

The rearrangement uses TRBV5-4 and TRBJ2-3, with 8 bases aligning to TRBD1. Germline V gene lookup returns CDR1 SGHNT and CDR2 YYREEE (reference sequence). V dropped 0 bases and J dropped 2; count of bases not matched to a gene: 8. The CDR3 is 17 residues long. For the CDR3, the DNA is TGTGCCAGCAGCTTGGGGGCCGGGACAGGCTACACAGATACGCAGTATTTT. This translates into CASSLGAGTGYTDTQYF.

This chain links TRBV9 with TRBJ2-3, with a weak D call TRBD2 (5 bases). The V gene lost 0 bases and the J gene lost 0 bases, with 8 bases spanning the gap. The CDR3 loop spans 15 amino acids. The V gene's germline CDR1 is SGDLS and CDR2 YYNGEE. CDR3 residues: CASSVVSGSTDTQYF. The CDR3 nucleotides are TGTGCCAGCAGCGTAGTCAGCGGAAGCACAGATACGCAGTATTTT.

V gene TRBV9 combines with J gene TRBJ1-6; no clear D. Germline V gene sequence: CDR1 SGDLS, CDR2 YYNGEE. The CDR3 totals 15 residues. The ends were cut back, 2 bases at V and 1 base at J, with 7 bases in the middle. CDR3 sequence (DNA): TGTGCCAGCAGCGTTCTGGGGTCCTATAATTCACCCCTCCACTTT. Its protein is CASSVLGSYNSPLHF.

This rearrangement joins TRBV29-1 to TRBJ2-6; D remains ambiguous. Between the trimmed V and J ends, which lost 5 bases and 1 base, there was a span of 15 bases. CDR3 length: 16 residues. The V gene's germline CDR1 is SQVTM and CDR2 ANQGSEA. The CDR3: CSVNIGPSSGANVLTF. The DNA of the CDR3 is TGCAGCGTTAACATCGGTCCCTCTTCTGGGGCCAACGTCCTGACTTTC. The entire variable domain, with the rest obtained from reference TRBV29-1 and TRBJ2-6, is as follows: SAVISQKPSRDICQRGTSLTIQCQVDSQVTMMFWYRQQPGQSLTLIATANQGSEATYESGFVIDKFPISRPNLTFSTLTVSNMSPEDSSIYLCSVNIGPSSGANVLTFGAGSRLTVL.

The chain is built from TRBV7-6 and TRBJ2-7; D tentatively fits TRBD1 or TRBD2 (5 bases each). Germline V gene lookup returns CDR1 SGHVS and CDR2 FNYEAQ. The V end was cut by 0 bases, the J end by 4 bases, with 10 bases between. The CDR3 extends over 14 amino acids. Written as DNA, the CDR3 is TGTGCCAGCAGCTTAGCGACGGGGCTATACGAGCAGTACTTC. Its protein product is CASSLATGLYEQYF.

This clone appeared once. The chain couples TRBV7-6 to TRBJ1-3; D gene uncertain. There are 12 residues in the CDR3. V shed 8 bases and J shed 1 base, with 6 bases lying between them. CDR1 and CDR2 from the germline V gene are SGHVS and FNYEAQ. The CDR3 nucleotides are TGTGCCAGCTTGGGGTCTGGAAACACCATATATTTT. Residues: CASLGSGNTIYF.

The V gene is TRBV27, the J gene TRBJ2-7; 9 nucleotides line up with TRBD1. CDR3 size: 13 residues. V was clipped by 8 bases and J by 4 bases; unmatched bases: 6. Germline-derived CDR1 and CDR2 are MNHEY and SMNVEV (reference sequence). The CDR3 sequence: CASSPGQGYEQYF. CDR3 DNA sequence: TGTGCCAGCTCCCCGGGACAGGGTTACGAGCAGTACTTC.

V is TRBV5-1 and J is TRBJ2-2; TRBD1 matches at 8 bases. The junction had 10 bases not matched to a gene; V was cut back by 4 bases and J by 8 bases. Germline assignment: CDR1 SGHRS and CDR2 YFSETQ. The CDR3 sequence is 15 residues long. CDR3 nucleotides: TGCGCCAGCAGCCCCAGGACAGGGCGATTAGGGGAGCTGTTTTTT. Amino acids: CASSPRTGRLGELFF. The whole variable domain, filled in from reference TRBV5-1 and TRBJ2-2, reads KAGVTQTPRYLIKTRGQQVTLSCSPISGHRSVSWYQQTPGQGLQFLFEYFSETQRNKGNFPGRFSGRQFSNSRSEMNVSTLELGDSALYLCASSPRTGRLGELFFGEGSRLTVL.

The chain combines TRBV27 with TRBJ2-2, with 9 bases aligning to TRBD2. The ends lost 2 bases at V and 3 bases at J; junction bases unmatched: 7. The CDR3 runs 17 residues. Germline V gene data show CDR1 as MNHEY and CDR2 as SMNVEV (reference sequence). In DNA form, the CDR3 reads TGTGCCAGCAGTTTAGAGGGAGCGGGGGGCTACACCGGGGAGCTGTTTTTT. Translated, it gives CASSLEGAGGYTGELFF.

The J gene is TRBJ2-3, the V gene TRBV6-1, with D perhaps TRBD1 or TRBD2 (5 bases each). Germline loops: CDR1 MNHNS, CDR2 SASEGT. The V and J ends lost 3 bases and 10 bases respectively, with 11 bases between them. The CDR3 length is 12 residues. The CDR3 loop reads CASSDSGPPQYF. CDR3 DNA: TGTGCCAGCAGTGACTCGGGACCCCCGCAGTATTTT.

The chain recombines TRBV27 with TRBJ2-3, with a possible D match to TRBD2 (6 bases). Trimming shortened V by 0 bases and J by 1 base, and 14 bases separated the two germline ends. There are 17 residues in the CDR3. Germline V gene lookup returns CDR1 MNHEY and CDR2 SMNVEV (reference sequence). The CDR3 coding sequence is TGTGCCAGCAGTTTATCGTTAGCCCTAGCGCGCACAGATACGCAGTATTTT. Protein product: CASSLSLALARTDTQYF.

The chain employs TRBV6-4 and TRBJ2-3; 8 positions match TRBD2. This CDR3 has 15 residues. Trimming removed 8 bases from V and 0 bases from J; junction bases left unmatched: 7. Germline CDR1 MRHNA, CDR2 SNTAGT. The CDR3 loop is CASSAASGSTDTQYF. In DNA form, the CDR3 reads TGTGCCAGCTCCGCAGCTAGCGGGAGCACAGATACGCAGTATTTT.

The chain links TRBV4-1 to TRBJ2-3, with TRBD2 matching over 11 bases. The germline V gene has CDR1 MGHRA and CDR2 YSYEKL. Unmatched junction bases numbered 15, after V lost 1 base and J lost 3 bases. This CDR3 is 20 amino acids long. CDR3 protein: CASSQGSLAGGRLRTDTQYF. The DNA of the CDR3 is TGCGCCAGCAGCCAAGGATCCCTAGCGGGGGGTCGCTTGCGGACAGATACGCAGTATTTT.

The chain has TRBV28 and TRBJ2-1; TRBD2 matches at 11 bases. Germline CDR1 reads MDHEN; CDR2 reads SYDVKM. The V gene end was trimmed by 6 bases and the J gene end by 7 bases; junction bases not matched to a gene: 8. The length of the CDR3 is 15 residues. The CDR3 loop reads CASSLTSGGINEQFF. The DNA for the CDR3 is TGTGCCAGCAGCCTAACTAGCGGGGGTATTAATGAGCAGTTCTTC.

V usage is TRBV7-6 and J usage is TRBJ2-1, with D perhaps being TRBD1 or TRBD2 (5 bases each). Trimming shortened V by 5 bases and J by 5 bases, and 10 bases separated the two germline ends. The CDR3 runs to 13 residues. Germline CDR1 is SGHVS and CDR2 is FNYEAQ. The CDR3 sequence: CASSPPGHNEQFF. The DNA for the CDR3 is TGTGCCAGCAGCCCTCCGGGACACAATGAGCAGTTCTTC.

The CDR3 bases are TGCGCCAGCAGCCAAGATCCCGGCAATGAGCAGTTCTTC. Residues: CASSQDPGNEQFF. The rearrangement links TRBV4-1 to TRBJ2-1; no firm D call. The CDR3 is 13 residues long. The ends were cut back, 0 bases at V and 6 bases at J, with 6 bases in the middle. CDR1 MGHRA and CDR2 YSYEKL come from the germline V gene.

The chain carries TRBV30 and TRBJ2-1; TRBD2 agrees at 8 bases. Germline V gives CDR1 GTSNPN, CDR2 SVGIG (reference sequence). The CDR3 length is 15 residues. The V and J ends lost 0 bases and 5 bases, in that order; junction bases with no gene match: 6. The CDR3 loop is CAWSVGRGADNEQFF. CDR3 sequence (DNA): TGTGCCTGGAGTGTAGGGCGGGGGGCGGACAATGAGCAGTTCTTC. Variable domain in full (rest from reference TRBV30 and TRBJ2-1): SQTIHQWPATLVQPVGSPLSLECTVEGTSNPNLYWYRQAAGRGLQLLFYSVGIGQISSEVPQNLSASRPQDRQFILSSKKLLLSDSGFYLCAWSVGRGADNEQFFGPGTRLTVL.

The genes are TRBV14 and TRBJ2-1, with 7 bases that match TRBD2. Looked up from germline, CDR1 is SGHDN and CDR2 is FVKESK. V was pared by 5 bases and J by 7 bases, with 17 bases of the junction left unmatched. The CDR3 contains 17 residues. The CDR3 loop is CASSGSWVAGLRNEQFF. The CDR3 DNA is TGTGCCAGCAGCGGAAGTTGGGTAGCGGGCCTACGTAATGAGCAGTTCTTC.

This clone showed up just a few times. This chain connects TRBV27 to TRBJ2-1; D uncertain. In germline, CDR1 is MNHEY, CDR2 SMNVEV (reference sequence). The CDR3 length is 12 residues. Trimming took 3 bases from V and 7 from J, leaving 7 bases between them. The CDR3 DNA reads TGTGCCAGCAGTTTGGGTGGGAATGAGCAGTTCTTC. Translation: CASSLGGNEQFF.

The rearrangement links TRBV7-6 to TRBJ1-5; D may be TRBD1 (6 bases). CDR3 size: 15 residues. V lost 1 base and J lost 3, with 10 bases in between. CDR1 and CDR2 (germline): SGHVS, FNYEAQ. The CDR3 region is CASSLGQGINQPQHF. Here the CDR3 DNA reads TGTGCCAGCAGCTTAGGCCAGGGGATCAATCAGCCCCAGCATTTT.

The chain has TRBV27 and TRBJ1-4; D unclear. Germline-derived CDR1 and CDR2 are MNHEY and SMNVEV (reference sequence). V lost 2 bases, J lost 5 bases, and 12 bases lay in between. The CDR3 runs to 15 residues. CDR3 sequence reads: CASSLMGMPNEKLFF. Written as DNA, the CDR3 is TGTGCCAGCAGTTTAATGGGGATGCCCAATGAAAAACTGTTTTTT.

V is TRBV5-1 and J is TRBJ2-3; perhaps TRBD2 as D (6 bases). Germline-derived CDR1 and CDR2 are SGHRS and YFSETQ. The CDR3 sequence is 15 residues long. The V end lost 4 bases, the J end lost 4 bases, and 16 bases lay between the germline ends. The CDR3 protein is CASSGRSGDPDTQYF. The CDR3 nucleotides are TGCGCCAGCAGCGGAAGGTCGGGAGACCCAGATACGCAGTATTTT. Looking up the rest from reference TRBV5-1 and TRBJ2-3 gives the full variable domain: KAGVTQTPRYLIKTRGQQVTLSCSPISGHRSVSWYQQTPGQGLQFLFEYFSETQRNKGNFPGRFSGRQFSNSRSEMNVSTLELGDSALYLCASSGRSGDPDTQYFGPGTRLTVL.

The rearrangement uses TRBV7-9 and TRBJ1-2, with D maybe TRBD1 (5 bases). Germline V CDR1 and CDR2: SEHNR, FQNEAQ (reference sequence). This CDR3 comprises 12 residues. V was cut by 7 bases and J by 7 bases, with 13 bases left in between. CDR3: CASKNTGGGYTF. Here the CDR3 DNA reads TGTGCCAGCAAAAATACTGGGGGTGGCTACACCTTC.

This clone was seen only a few times. The chain has TRBV19 and TRBJ2-7; D might be TRBD2 (5 bases). Germline CDR1 and CDR2: LNHDA and SQIVND (reference sequence). Deletions cut 4 bases from V and 0 bases from J, with 16 bases between. The CDR3 consists of 16 residues. The CDR3 sequence: CASSSHSVLSSYEQYF. Here the CDR3 DNA reads TGTGCCAGTAGTAGTCATAGCGTCTTGAGCTCCTACGAGCAGTACTTC.